This TCR beta chain is drawn from a study of molecular identifiers for immune sequencing clone quantification. Study overall: In the replicates, RNA derived from about 20,000 or 100,000 naive CD8 cells was divided into five parts, and four were sequenced.

In this sample, this clonotype turned up a few times. This CDR3 is built from 15 residues. V shed 6 bases and J shed 2 bases, with 11 bases lying between them. Methods described previously, with TCR primers listed, were used for bulk TCR libraries. TCRdb re-derived calls from the PCR reads in MiXCR, one entry per CDR3 protein. The repertoire holds about 86,000 distinct CDR3 sequences, with more than 20% as singletons. From 20,000 to 1,000,000 sorted cells, naive CD8 libraries were generated with 10%, 30% or 50% RNA. Sorting selected naive CD8 T cells with a CD8+CD4-CCR7+CD45RA+ phenotype. Input material: naive CD8+ T cells from blood, with Jurkat cell RNA spiked in. Subset here: FACS-sorted CD8+CD4-CCR7+CD45RA+ naive T cells. The rearrangement links TRBV12-3 or TRBV12-4 to TRBJ2-6, with D possibly TRBD1 on 5 matching bases. The clonotype comes from a human donor in good health. Some libraries in this study had Jurkat cell RNA spiked in. The CDR3 sequence: CASSQGRAGANVLTF. CDR3 nucleotide sequence: TGTGCCAGCAGCCAGGGAAGGGCTGGGGCCAACGTCCTGACTTTC.